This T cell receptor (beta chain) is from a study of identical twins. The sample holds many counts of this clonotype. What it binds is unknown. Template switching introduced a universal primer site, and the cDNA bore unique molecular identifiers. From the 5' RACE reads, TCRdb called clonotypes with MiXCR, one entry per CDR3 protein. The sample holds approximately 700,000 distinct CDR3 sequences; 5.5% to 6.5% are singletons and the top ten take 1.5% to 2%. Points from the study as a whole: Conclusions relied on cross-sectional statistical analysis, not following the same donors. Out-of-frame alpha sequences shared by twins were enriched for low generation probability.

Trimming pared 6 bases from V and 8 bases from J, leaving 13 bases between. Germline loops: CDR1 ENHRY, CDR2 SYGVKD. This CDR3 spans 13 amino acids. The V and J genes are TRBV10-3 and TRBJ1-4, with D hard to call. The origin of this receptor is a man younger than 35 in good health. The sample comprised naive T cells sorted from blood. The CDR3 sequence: CAIRHNPEEKLFF. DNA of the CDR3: TGTGCCATCAGACATAACCCAGAAGAAAAACTGTTTTTT.